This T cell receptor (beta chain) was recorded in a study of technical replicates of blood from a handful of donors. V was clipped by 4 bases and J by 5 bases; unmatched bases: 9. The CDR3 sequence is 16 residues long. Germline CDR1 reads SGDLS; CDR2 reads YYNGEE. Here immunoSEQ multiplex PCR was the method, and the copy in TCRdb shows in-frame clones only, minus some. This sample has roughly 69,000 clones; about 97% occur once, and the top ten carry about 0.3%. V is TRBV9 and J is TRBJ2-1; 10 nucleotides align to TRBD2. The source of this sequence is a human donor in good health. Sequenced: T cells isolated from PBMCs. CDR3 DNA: TGTGCCAGCAGCCTCCCTGGGCTAGCGGGAGACAATGAGCAGTTCTTC. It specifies CASSLPGLAGDNEQFF. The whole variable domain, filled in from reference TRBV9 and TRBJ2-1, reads DSGVTQTPKHLITATGQRVTLRCSPRSGDLSVYWYQQSLDQGLQFLIQYYNGEERAKGNILERFSAQQFPDLHSELNLSSLELGDSALYFCASSLPGLAGDNEQFFGPGTRLTVL.